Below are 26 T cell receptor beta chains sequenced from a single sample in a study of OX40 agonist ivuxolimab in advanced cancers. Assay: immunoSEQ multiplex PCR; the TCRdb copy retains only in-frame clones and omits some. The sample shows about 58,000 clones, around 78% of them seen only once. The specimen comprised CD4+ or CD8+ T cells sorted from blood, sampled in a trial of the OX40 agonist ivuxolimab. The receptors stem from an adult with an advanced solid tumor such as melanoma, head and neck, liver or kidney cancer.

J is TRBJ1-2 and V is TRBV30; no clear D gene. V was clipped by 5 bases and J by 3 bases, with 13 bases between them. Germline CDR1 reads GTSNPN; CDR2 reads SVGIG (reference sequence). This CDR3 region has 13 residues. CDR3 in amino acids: CAWLPSGYYGYTF. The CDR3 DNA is TGTGCCTGGCTGCCCTCGGGGTACTATGGCTACACCTTC.

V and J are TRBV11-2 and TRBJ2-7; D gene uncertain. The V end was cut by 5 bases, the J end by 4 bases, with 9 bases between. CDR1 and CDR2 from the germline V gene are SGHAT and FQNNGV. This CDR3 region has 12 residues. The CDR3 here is CASSLTQYEQYF. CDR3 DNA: TGTGCCAGCAGCCTGACACAGTACGAGCAGTACTTC.

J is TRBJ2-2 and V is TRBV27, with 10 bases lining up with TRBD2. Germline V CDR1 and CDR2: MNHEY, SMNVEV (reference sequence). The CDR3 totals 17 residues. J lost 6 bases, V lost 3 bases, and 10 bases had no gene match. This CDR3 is CASSFPSGGAGSGELFF. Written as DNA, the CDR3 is TGTGCCAGCAGTTTCCCTAGCGGGGGCGCAGGGTCCGGGGAGCTGTTTTTT.

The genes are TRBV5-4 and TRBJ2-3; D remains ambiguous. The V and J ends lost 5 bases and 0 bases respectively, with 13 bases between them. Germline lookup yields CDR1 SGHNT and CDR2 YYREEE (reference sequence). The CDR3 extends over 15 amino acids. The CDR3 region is CASSLRLTSTDTQYF. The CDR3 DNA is TGTGCCAGCAGTTTACGGCTAACTAGCACAGATACGCAGTATTTT.

CDR3 region: CASSPINTEAFF. DNA for the CDR3: TGTGCCAGCAGCCCCATTAACACTGAAGCTTTCTTT. The V gene is TRBV7-8, the J gene TRBJ1-1; D unclear. V was clipped by 5 bases and J by 2 bases, with 6 bases between them. This CDR3 spans 12 amino acids. Germline CDR1 is SGHVS and CDR2 is FQNEAQ.

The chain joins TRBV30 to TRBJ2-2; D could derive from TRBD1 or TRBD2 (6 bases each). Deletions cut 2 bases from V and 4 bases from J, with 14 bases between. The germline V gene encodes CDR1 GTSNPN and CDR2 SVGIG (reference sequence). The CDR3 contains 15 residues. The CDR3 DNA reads TGTGCCTGGAGTTATGGGGGGCGGGCCACCGGGGAGCTGTTTTTT. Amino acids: CAWSYGGRATGELFF. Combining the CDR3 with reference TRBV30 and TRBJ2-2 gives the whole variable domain SQTIHQWPATLVQPVGSPLSLECTVEGTSNPNLYWYRQAAGRGLQLLFYSVGIGQISSEVPQNLSASRPQDRQFILSSKKLLLSDSGFYLCAWSYGGRATGELFFGEGSRLTVL.

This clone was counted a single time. The CDR3 coding sequence is TGCGCCAGCAGCTCCTCAGGGGCGGGAGAGACCCAGTACTTC. Translating gives CASSSSGAGETQYF. The chain employs TRBV5-1 and TRBJ2-5, with D perhaps matching TRBD1 (6 bases). The germline gives CDR1 SGHRS, CDR2 YFSETQ. V was pared by 3 bases and J by 4 bases, with 13 bases between. This CDR3 is built from 14 residues.

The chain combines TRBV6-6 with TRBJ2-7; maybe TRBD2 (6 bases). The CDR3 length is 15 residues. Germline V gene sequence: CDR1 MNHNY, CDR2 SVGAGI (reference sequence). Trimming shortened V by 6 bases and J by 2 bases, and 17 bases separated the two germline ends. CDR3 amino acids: CASSQPAGLAYEQYF. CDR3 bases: TGTGCCAGCAGCCAACCGGCGGGGCTGGCCTACGAGCAGTACTTC.

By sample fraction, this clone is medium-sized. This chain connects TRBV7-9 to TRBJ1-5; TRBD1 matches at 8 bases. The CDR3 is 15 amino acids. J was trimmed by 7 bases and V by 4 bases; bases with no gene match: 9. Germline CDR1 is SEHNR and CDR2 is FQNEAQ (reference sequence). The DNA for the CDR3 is TGTGCCAGCAGCTCCCCTGGGACAGGCGGACAGCCCCAGCATTTT. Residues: CASSSPGTGGQPQHF.

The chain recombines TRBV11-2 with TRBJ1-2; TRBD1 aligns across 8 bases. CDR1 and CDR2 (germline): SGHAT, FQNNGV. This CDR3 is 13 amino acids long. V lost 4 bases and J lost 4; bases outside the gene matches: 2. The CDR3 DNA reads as TGTGCCAGCAGCTCAGGACAGGGCTATGGCTACACCTTC. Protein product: CASSSGQGYGYTF. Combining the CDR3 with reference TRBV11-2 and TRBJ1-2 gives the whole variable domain EAGVAQSPRYKIIEKRQSVAFWCNPISGHATLYWYQQILGQGPKLLIQFQNNGVVDDSQLPKDRFSAERLKGVDSTLKIQPAKLEDSAVYLCASSSGQGYGYTFGSGTRLTVV.

The CDR3, as DNA: TGCAGCGTGGGCGCTACTAATGAAAAACTGTTTTTT. Its translation: CSVGATNEKLFF. This chain links TRBV29-1 with TRBJ1-4; D not resolved. Trimming removed 6 bases from V and 2 bases from J, with 7 bases in between. The CDR3 spans 12 residues. The germline V gene has CDR1 SQVTM and CDR2 ANQGSEA.

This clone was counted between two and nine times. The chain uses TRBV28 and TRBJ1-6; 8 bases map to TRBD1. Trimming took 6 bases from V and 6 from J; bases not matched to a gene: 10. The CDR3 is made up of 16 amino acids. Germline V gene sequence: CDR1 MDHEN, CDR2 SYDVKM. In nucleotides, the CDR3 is TGTGCCAGCAGGACCGAGGGACAGGTTATTAATTCACCCCTCCACTTT. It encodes CASRTEGQVINSPLHF.

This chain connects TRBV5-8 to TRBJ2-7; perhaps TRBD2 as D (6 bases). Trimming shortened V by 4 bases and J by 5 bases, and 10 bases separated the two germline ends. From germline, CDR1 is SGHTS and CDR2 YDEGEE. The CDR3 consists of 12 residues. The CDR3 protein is CASSGGKHEQYF. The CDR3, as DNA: TGTGCCAGCAGCGGGGGGAAGCACGAGCAGTACTTC.

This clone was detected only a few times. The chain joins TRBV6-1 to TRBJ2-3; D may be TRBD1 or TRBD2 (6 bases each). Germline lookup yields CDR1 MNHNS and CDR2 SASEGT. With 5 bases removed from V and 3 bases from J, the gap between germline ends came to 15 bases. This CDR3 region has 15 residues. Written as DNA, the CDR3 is TGTGCCAGCAGTCCCCAGGTAGGGGGGACAGATACGCAGTATTTT. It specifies CASSPQVGGTDTQYF.

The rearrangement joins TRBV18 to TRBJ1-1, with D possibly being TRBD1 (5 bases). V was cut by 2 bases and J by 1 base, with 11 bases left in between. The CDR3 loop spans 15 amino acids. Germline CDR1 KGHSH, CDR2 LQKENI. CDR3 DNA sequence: TGTGCCAGCTCACCATCGAGGGGAGAGAACACTGAAGCTTTCTTT. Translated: CASSPSRGENTEAFF.

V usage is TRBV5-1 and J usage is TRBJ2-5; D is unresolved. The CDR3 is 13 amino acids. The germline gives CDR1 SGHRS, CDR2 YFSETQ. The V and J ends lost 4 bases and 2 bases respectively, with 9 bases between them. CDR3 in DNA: TGCGCCAGCAGCCATAGGGTGCAAGAGACCCAGTACTTC. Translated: CASSHRVQETQYF.

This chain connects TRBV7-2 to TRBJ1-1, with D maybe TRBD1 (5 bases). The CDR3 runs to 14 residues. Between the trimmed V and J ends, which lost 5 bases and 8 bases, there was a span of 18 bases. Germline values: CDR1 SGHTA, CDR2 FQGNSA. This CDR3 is CASSLGTPESEAFF. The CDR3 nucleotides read TGTGCCAGCAGCCTTGGGACTCCGGAGTCCGAAGCTTTCTTT.

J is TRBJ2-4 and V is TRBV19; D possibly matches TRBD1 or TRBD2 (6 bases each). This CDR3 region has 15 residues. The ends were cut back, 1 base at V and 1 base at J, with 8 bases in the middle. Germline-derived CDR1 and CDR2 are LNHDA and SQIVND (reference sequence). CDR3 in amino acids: CASSIGGAAKNIQYF. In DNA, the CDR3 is TGTGCCAGTAGTATAGGGGGGGCTGCCAAAAACATTCAGTACTTC.

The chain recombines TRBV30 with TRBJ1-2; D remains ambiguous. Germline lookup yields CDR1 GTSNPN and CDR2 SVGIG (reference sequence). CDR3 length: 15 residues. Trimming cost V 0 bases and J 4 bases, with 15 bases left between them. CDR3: CAWSVPYSELYGYTF. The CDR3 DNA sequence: TGTGCCTGGAGTGTCCCCTATTCGGAACTCTATGGCTACACCTTC.

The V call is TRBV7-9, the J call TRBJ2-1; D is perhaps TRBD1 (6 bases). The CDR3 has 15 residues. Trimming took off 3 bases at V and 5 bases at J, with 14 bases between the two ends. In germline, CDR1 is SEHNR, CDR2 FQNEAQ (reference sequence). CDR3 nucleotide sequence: TGTGCCAGCAGCTTTTACAGGGATCGGGACAATGAGCAGTTCTTC. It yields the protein CASSFYRDRDNEQFF.

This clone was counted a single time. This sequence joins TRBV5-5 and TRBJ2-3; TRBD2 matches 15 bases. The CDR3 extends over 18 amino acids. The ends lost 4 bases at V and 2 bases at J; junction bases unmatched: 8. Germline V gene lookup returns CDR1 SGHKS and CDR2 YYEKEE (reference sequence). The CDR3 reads CASSIGLAGGRITDTQYF. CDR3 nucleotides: TGTGCCAGCAGCATCGGACTAGCGGGGGGGCGTATCACAGATACGCAGTATTTT. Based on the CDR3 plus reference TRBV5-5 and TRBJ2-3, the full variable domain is DAGVTQSPTHLIKTRGQQVTLRCSPISGHKSVSWYQQVLGQGPQFIFQYYEKEERGRGNFPDRFSARQFPNYSSELNVNALLLGDSALYLCASSIGLAGGRITDTQYFGPGTRLTVL.

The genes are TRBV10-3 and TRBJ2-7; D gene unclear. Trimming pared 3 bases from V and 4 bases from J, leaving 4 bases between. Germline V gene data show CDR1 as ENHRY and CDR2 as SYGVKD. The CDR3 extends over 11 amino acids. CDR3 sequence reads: CAISDGYEQYF. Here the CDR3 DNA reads TGTGCCATCAGTGACGGGTACGAGCAGTACTTC.

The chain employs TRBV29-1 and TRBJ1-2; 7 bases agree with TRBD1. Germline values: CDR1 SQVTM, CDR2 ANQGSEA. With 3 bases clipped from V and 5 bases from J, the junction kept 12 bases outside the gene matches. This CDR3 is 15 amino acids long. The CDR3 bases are TGCAGCGTTGAGGGGCACCGGGACAGCCAATATGGCTACACCTTC. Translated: CSVEGHRDSQYGYTF.

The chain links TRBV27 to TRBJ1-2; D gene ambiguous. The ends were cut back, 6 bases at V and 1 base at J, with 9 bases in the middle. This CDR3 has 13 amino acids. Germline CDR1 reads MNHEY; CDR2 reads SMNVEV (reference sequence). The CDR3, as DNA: TGTGCCAGCAGCCCCCAGAATAACTATGGCTACACCTTC. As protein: CASSPQNNYGYTF.

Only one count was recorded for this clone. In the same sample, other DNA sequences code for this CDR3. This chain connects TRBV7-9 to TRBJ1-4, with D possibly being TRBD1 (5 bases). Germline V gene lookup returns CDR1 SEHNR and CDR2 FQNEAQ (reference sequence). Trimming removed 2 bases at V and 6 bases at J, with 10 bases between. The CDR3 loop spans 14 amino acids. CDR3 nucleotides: TGTGCCAGCAGCTTAAATCCGGGGGATGAAAAACTGTTTTTT. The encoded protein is CASSLNPGDEKLFF.

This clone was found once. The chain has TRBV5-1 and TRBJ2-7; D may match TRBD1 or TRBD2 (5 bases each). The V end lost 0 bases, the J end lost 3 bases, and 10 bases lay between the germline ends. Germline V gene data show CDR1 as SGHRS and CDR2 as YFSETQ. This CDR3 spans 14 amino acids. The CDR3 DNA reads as TGCGCCAGCAGCTTGGGGGACGGAGGCTACGAGCAGTACTTC. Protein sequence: CASSLGDGGYEQYF.